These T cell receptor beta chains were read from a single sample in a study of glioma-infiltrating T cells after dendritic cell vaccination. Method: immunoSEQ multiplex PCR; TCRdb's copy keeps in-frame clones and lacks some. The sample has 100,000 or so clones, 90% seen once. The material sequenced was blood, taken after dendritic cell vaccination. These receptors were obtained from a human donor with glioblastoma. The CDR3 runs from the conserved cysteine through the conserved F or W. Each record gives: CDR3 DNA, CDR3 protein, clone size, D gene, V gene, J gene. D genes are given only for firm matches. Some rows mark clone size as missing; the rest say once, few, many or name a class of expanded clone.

TGTGCCAGCAGTTACGAGCCCCAGGCCCTGGGCTACACCTTC	CASSYEPQALGYTF	.	.	TRBV6-5	TRBJ1-2
TGTGCCAGCACAAGGGGGAGCTCCTACGAGCAGTACTTC	CASTRGSSYEQYF	.	.	TRBV28	TRBJ2-7
TGCGCCAGCAGCCCGGGACAGCCAAACACTGAAGCTTTCTTT	CASSPGQPNTEAFF	.	TRBD1	TRBV5-1	TRBJ1-1
TGTGCCAGTAGTACCCGAGGGGGGGCCGGCACTGAAGCTTTCTTT	CASSTRGGAGTEAFF	.	.	TRBV19	TRBJ1-1
TGCGCCAGCAGCCCTGACAGGGTGTGGTATTTT	CASSPDRVWYF	.	TRBD1	TRBV5-1	TRBJ2-3
TGTGCCAGCAGTCCCCGTTCAGGGCCCCAGCATTTT	CASSPRSGPQHF	.	.	TRBV27	TRBJ1-5
TGTGCCAGCAGTTTATCCCTCGGGGGGAACGGCGGCTACACCTTC	CASSLSLGGNGGYTF	.	.	TRBV27	TRBJ1-2
TGCGCCAGCAGCCAAGTTGGACAGAACACCGGGGAGCTGTTTTTT	CASSQVGQNTGELFF	.	.	TRBV4-1	TRBJ2-2
TGTGCCAGCAGTGCCTTCAGGGGCGAAGACTATGGCTACACCTTC	CASSAFRGEDYGYTF	.	.	TRBV6-1	TRBJ1-2
TGTGCCAGCAGAGCTACAGGTTCGGGTGGCAATCAGCCCCAGCATTTT	CASRATGSGGNQPQHF	.	.	TRBV28	TRBJ1-5
TGTGCCAGCAGCGTAGATAGCGGGGCTTCCTACGAGCAGTACTTC	CASSVDSGASYEQYF	.	TRBD2	TRBV9	TRBJ2-7
TGTGCCAGTAGTGCCCCCGGGACAGAGCTCTACGAGCAGTACTTC	CASSAPGTELYEQYF	.	TRBD1	TRBV19	TRBJ2-7
TGTGCCAGCAGCTCGGGACTAGCGGGGGCCAATGAGCAGTTCTTC	CASSSGLAGANEQFF	once	TRBD2	TRBV5-4	TRBJ2-1
TGTGCCAGCAGCTTCTCCGGGGGTCAGCCCCAGCATTTT	CASSFSGGQPQHF	once	.	TRBV6-4	TRBJ1-5